These T cell receptor beta chains were read from a single sample in a study of T cells after yellow fever vaccination. MiXCR, applied by TCRdb to the 5' RACE reads, yields one record per CDR3 protein. The data contain around 350,000 distinct CDR3 sequences, around a tenth of them singletons. The sequencing here drew on PBMCs, taken on the day of the first yellow fever vaccination. These receptor sequences come from a man between 18 and 29 years old who received the YFV17D yellow fever vaccine. Each CDR3 is given with its conserved first and last residue. D genes are given only for firm matches. Rows give clone size only sometimes, using once, few, many, or a class for an expanded clone.

j_gene,abundance,d_gene,v_gene,CDR3nt,CDR3aa
TRBJ1-5,.,.,TRBV20-1,TGCAGTGCACCCGGACAGATAAATCAGCCCCAGCATTTT,CSAPGQINQPQHF
TRBJ1-1,few,.,TRBV6-2/TRBV6-3,TGTGCCAGCAGCCGATCCGCCGATTTATACACTGAAGCTTTCTTT,CASSRSADLYTEAFF
TRBJ1-2,many,TRBD1,TRBV24-1,TGTGCCACCAGTGATCGAGAACCCAGGGGGCCCTATTCCTATGGCTACACCTTC,CATSDREPRGPYSYGYTF
TRBJ1-4,few,.,TRBV20-1,TGCAGTGCTAGGCTTGAAAAACTGTTTTTT,CSARLEKLFF
TRBJ2-1,.,.,TRBV19,TGTGCCAGTGCCCCTCCTGCGAGGCGCGATGAGCAGTTCTTC,CASAPPARRDEQFF
TRBJ2-6,.,.,TRBV19,TGTGCCAGTGTGGGGTCTGGGGCCAACGTCCTGACTTTC,CASVGSGANVLTF
TRBJ1-1,few,.,TRBV4-1,TGCGCCAGCAGCCAAGATTGGCCGATGAACACTGAAGCTTTCTTT,CASSQDWPMNTEAFF
TRBJ1-2,.,TRBD1,TRBV5-5,TGTGCCATCGGCCCCGGGAGGGGGCGAGGTGGCTACACCTTC,CAIGPGRGRGGYTF
TRBJ2-3,.,TRBD1,TRBV6-5,TGTGCCAGCAGTTACACCAAAGGACAGGGTCCGAGCACAGATACGCAGTATTTT,CASSYTKGQGPSTDTQYF
TRBJ2-7,few,.,TRBV6-5,TGTGCCAGCAGTTACTCGTATACCTACGAGCAGTACTTC,CASSYSYTYEQYF
TRBJ2-5,few,.,TRBV5-4,TGTGCCAGCAGACAGGACAGCCAATACCAAGAGACCCAGTACTTC,CASRQDSQYQETQYF
TRBJ1-1,few,.,TRBV6-2/TRBV6-3,TGTGCCAGCAGTTACGGGTCCGGGTCGGCGAACACTGAAGCTTTCTTT,CASSYGSGSANTEAFF
TRBJ2-7,.,.,TRBV5-1,TGCGCCAGCAGGGCCCTTGGCGAGCAGTACTTC,CASRALGEQYF
TRBJ2-1,few,.,TRBV6-1,TGTGCCAGCAGGCGCCGGGCGGCATACGGCAACAATGAGCAGTTCTTC,CASRRRAAYGNNEQFF
TRBJ1-2,.,TRBD1,TRBV5-4,TGTGCCAGCAGCGGACAGGCAGATGGCTACACCTTC,CASSGQADGYTF
TRBJ2-1,many,.,TRBV23-1,TGCGCCAGCAGTCAAGAGGGGTTCCTCTACAATGAGCAGTTCTTC,CASSQEGFLYNEQFF
TRBJ1-1,few,TRBD1,TRBV6-1,TGTGCCAGCGGACCGGACAGGGGCACTGAAGCTTTCTTT,CASGPDRGTEAFF
TRBJ1-1,few,.,TRBV7-9,TGTGCCAGCAGCTTAGATCTGGGCCGATTGAACACTGAAGCTTTCTTT,CASSLDLGRLNTEAFF
TRBJ1-1,.,TRBD1,TRBV5-1,TGCGCCAGCAGCCGCGGACAGGGGTACACTGAAGCTTTCTTT,CASSRGQGYTEAFF
TRBJ2-3,.,TRBD1,TRBV5-4,TGTGCCAGCAGCAAAAAGACAGGGGGTTACGAAGATACGCAGTATTTT,CASSKKTGGYEDTQYF
TRBJ2-1,few,TRBD1,TRBV24-1,TGTGCCACCAGTGATTCGACAGGGATGGGGAGCTCCTACAATGAGCAGTTCTTC,CATSDSTGMGSSYNEQFF
TRBJ2-7,few,.,TRBV7-6,TGTGCCAGCAGCCTCCAGGGTGTTTCCCACTACGAGCAGTACTTC,CASSLQGVSHYEQYF
TRBJ2-2,few,.,TRBV13,TGTGCCAGCCTCCTGTGGGACACCGGGGAGCTGTTTTTT,CASLLWDTGELFF
TRBJ2-5,.,.,TRBV19,TGTGCCAGTAGTCCAGGATTCAAGGAGACCCAGTACTTC,CASSPGFKETQYF
TRBJ2-2,few,.,TRBV11-2,TGTGCCAGCAGCTTTCAACTAGTTAGCGGGGAGCTGTTTTTT,CASSFQLVSGELFF
TRBJ2-2,many,.,TRBV3-1,TGTGCCAGCAGCCAATTCATAGCCGCCGGGGAGCTGTTTTTT,CASSQFIAAGELFF
TRBJ2-5,many,TRBD2,TRBV29-1,TGCAGCGTTACCCTGGGACTAGCTTCCCAAGAGACCCAGTACTTC,CSVTLGLASQETQYF
TRBJ1-2,few,TRBD1,TRBV6-1,TGTGCCAGCAGTGGGACAGGAGGTTATGGCTACACCTTC,CASSGTGGYGYTF
TRBJ1-1,.,.,TRBV18,TGTGCCAGCTCACCGTTCAGACAGCCTGAAGCTTTCTTT,CASSPFRQPEAFF
TRBJ2-6,.,TRBD2,TRBV27,TGTGCCAGCAGTTTACGGGGCGGGGGGCTGATCGTCGGGGCCAACGTCCTGACTTTC,CASSLRGGGLIVGANVLTF
TRBJ1-2,few,.,TRBV29-1,TGCAGCGTTGAAGACCAGACGTATAGCTATGGCTACACCTTC,CSVEDQTYSYGYTF
TRBJ1-1,.,.,TRBV12-3/TRBV12-4,TGTGCCAGCAGTTTTGTTCGAAACACTGAAGCTTTCTTT,CASSFVRNTEAFF
TRBJ1-1,few,.,TRBV2,TGTGCCAGCAGTGGCGTAAGGGACACTGAAGCTTTCTTT,CASSGVRDTEAFF
TRBJ2-7,many,TRBD1,TRBV12-3/TRBV12-4,TGTGCCAGCAGCACCGGGACAGGTTTTTACGAGCAGTACTTC,CASSTGTGFYEQYF
TRBJ2-1,many,.,TRBV30,TGTGCCTGGAGTCTTACCGCCGGGATTCCGGGCAATGAGCAGTTCTTC,CAWSLTAGIPGNEQFF
TRBJ2-7,few,TRBD2,TRBV10-2,TGCGCCAGCAGTGAGTCACAAGGACTAGTCGGCCACGAGCAGTACTTC,CASSESQGLVGHEQYF